The subject of this entry is one T cell receptor beta chain. Its specificity is unknown. The sort gate was single viable CD3+CD4+CD8-CD45RO+ cells for memory CD4+ T cells. The record originates from a study of memory CD4+ T cells and cytomegalovirus serostatus. Study information: Donors were healthy Belgian adults, about ten CMV seropositive and 24 seronegative. The study's findings and limits: The CMV-associated TCR signature appears largely within the CD4+ memory repertoire.

Original processing notes: Out-of-frame sequences were removed, leaving about 2,300,000 distinct TCRbeta sequences. The data were produced by immunoSEQ multiplex PCR, yet TCRdb's version contains in-frame clones alone and is incomplete. From that table come the V and J calls and clone size; the DNA was used to work out D and trimming. The sample consists of about 60,000 clones, less than 80% of them appearing once. This clonotype was obtained from an adult in good health and CMV-seronegative. The sample consisted of memory CD4+ T cells from blood.

CDR3 in DNA: TGTGCCTGGACGGACAGAAACTATGGCTACACCTTC. It codes for CAWTDRNYGYTF. This chain uses TRBV30 with TRBJ1-2, with TRBD1 as a possible D gene (6 bases). The CDR3 length is 12 residues. V was pared by 4 bases and J by 2 bases, with 8 bases between. CDR1 and CDR2 (germline): GTSNPN, SVGIG (reference sequence). Full variable domain (remainder filled in from reference TRBV30 and TRBJ1-2): SQTIHQWPATLVQPVGSPLSLECTVEGTSNPNLYWYRQAAGRGLQLLFYSVGIGQISSEVPQNLSASRPQDRQFILSSKKLLLSDSGFYLCAWTDRNYGYTFGSGTRLTVV.